Sequencing of this T cell receptor beta chain was carried out in a study of T-cell reconstitution after alpha-beta-depleted transplantation in children. There are 15 residues in the CDR3. Trimming took 4 bases from V and 4 from J, leaving 14 bases between them. CDR1 SNHLY and CDR2 FYNNEI come from the germline V gene. This sample's TCRbeta library carried unique molecular identifier barcodes. MiXCR was run by TCRdb on the PCR reads, yielding one entry per CDR3 protein. The sample comprises 250,000 or so distinct CDR3 sequences, about 24% of which are singletons, and 4.8% rests with the top ten. The starting material was PBMCs, mostly from graft donor cells, obtained 360 days after TCRalphabeta/CD19-depleted stem cell transplant. This rearrangement joins TRBV2 to TRBJ1-5; TRBD1 might be the D (5 bases). This receptor was identified in a female patient between 2 and 15 years old who had a stem cell transplant for congenital amegakaryocytic thrombocytopenia, so the T cells may come from the graft donor. This chain's CDR3 is CASSGGATANQPQHF. The CDR3 DNA reads TGTGCCAGCAGTGGTGGGGCTACCGCAAATCAGCCCCAGCATTTT. Based on the CDR3 plus reference TRBV2 and TRBJ1-5, the full variable domain is EPEVTQTPSHQVTQMGQEVILRCVPISNHLYFYWYRQILGQKVEFLVSFYNNEISEKSEIFDDQFSVERPDGSNFTLKIRSTKLEDSAMYFCASSGGATANQPQHFGDGTRLSIL.